Below are 27 T cell receptor beta chains sequenced from a single sample in a study of blood T cells in healthy people across ages. Through a sample-barcoded 5' primer and a J-beta primer mix, a second PCR was run for about 6 to 12 cycles. TCRdb passed the 5' RACE reads through MiXCR, listing each CDR3 protein once. The repertoire holds fewer than 800,000 distinct CDR3 sequences, roughly 30% seen once, with roughly 14% in the top ten. Sequenced sample: blood. All receptors come from a woman of 80 years or more in good health.

At least ten counts were recorded for this clonotype. This chain uses TRBV6-2 or TRBV6-3 with TRBJ2-7; 8 bases agree with TRBD1. CDR3 size: 15 residues. The germline gives CDR1 MNHEY, CDR2 SVGEGT. The J segment lost 6 bases and the V segment lost 5 bases, leaving 12 bases of the junction unmatched. Here the CDR3 DNA reads TGTGCCAGCAGTCCCCATGGGGACAGGTCTCGCGAGCAGTACTTC. Protein sequence: CASSPHGDRSREQYF.

The rearrangement joins TRBV7-2 to TRBJ1-6; 7 bases line up with TRBD1. This CDR3 spans 14 amino acids. In germline, CDR1 is SGHTA, CDR2 FQGNSA. The trim removed 4 bases at V and 11 bases at J, leaving 8 bases unmatched. CDR3 DNA: TGTGCCAGCAGCTCCCGGCAGGGGGGTACACCCCTCCACTTT. The encoded protein is CASSSRQGGTPLHF.

The chain combines TRBV30 with TRBJ2-7, with a possible D match to TRBD2 (6 bases). Trimming shortened V by 2 bases and J by 0 bases, and 8 bases separated the two germline ends. Germline V gene lookup returns CDR1 GTSNPN and CDR2 SVGIG (reference sequence). The CDR3 runs 13 residues. The CDR3 here is CAWSYGSSYEQYF. CDR3 DNA: TGTGCCTGGAGTTACGGGAGCTCCTACGAGCAGTACTTC.

This clonotype has a count of ten or more. The V and J genes are TRBV6-1 and TRBJ2-1; the match to TRBD2 covers 9 bases. With 9 bases clipped from V and 4 bases from J, the junction kept 4 bases outside the gene matches. Germline assignment: CDR1 MNHNS and CDR2 SASEGT. CDR3 size: 13 residues. The CDR3 DNA reads as TGTGCCAGTTTAGCGGGGGAGTACAATGAGCAGTTCTTC. Its protein is CASLAGEYNEQFF.

In regard to this clonotype: A much larger clone is a single base away; this may be a read error. The chain combines TRBV27 with TRBJ1-2; D not resolved. Trimming removed 6 bases from V and 7 bases from J, with 15 bases in between. The germline CDR1 and CDR2 sequences are MNHEY and SMNVEV (reference sequence). The CDR3 consists of 13 residues. CDR3 amino acids: CASSTRGACGYTF. The CDR3 nucleotides are TGTGCCAGCAGCACCCGGGGAGCGTGTGGCTACACCTTC.

Concerning this clonotype itself: A single base separates this from a much larger clone, so it may be a read error. The genes are TRBV7-9 and TRBJ1-2; 9 nucleotides agree with TRBD1. This CDR3 comprises 15 residues. The germline V gene encodes CDR1 SEHNR and CDR2 FQNEAQ (reference sequence). CDR3 region: CASSLGDRANYDYTF. For the CDR3, the DNA is TGTGCCAGCAGCTTAGGGGACAGGGCTAACTATGACTACACCTTC.

This clonotype was detected many times. This chain connects TRBV7-2 to TRBJ2-1; a weak D match, TRBD2 (5 bases). The CDR3 has 14 residues. The germline CDR1 and CDR2 sequences are SGHTA and FQGNSA. The V gene lost 5 bases and the J gene lost 0 bases, with 8 bases spanning the gap. The CDR3 sequence is CASSADYSYNEQFF. The DNA of the CDR3 is TGTGCCAGCAGCGCTGACTACTCCTACAATGAGCAGTTCTTC.

V gene TRBV20-1 combines with J gene TRBJ2-5, with D perhaps TRBD1 (5 bases). The CDR3 contains 12 residues. Germline lookup yields CDR1 DFQATT and CDR2 SNEGSKA (reference sequence). Trimming removed 5 bases from V and 11 bases from J, with 18 bases in between. CDR3: CSASPLGAEQYF. For the CDR3, the DNA is TGCAGTGCTTCGCCCTTAGGGGCTGAGCAGTACTTC.

The table lists this clonotype with a count of one. The chain has TRBV27 and TRBJ1-1; D not resolved. The germline V gene has CDR1 MNHEY and CDR2 SMNVEV (reference sequence). Trimming removed 4 bases from V and 4 bases from J, with 13 bases in between. CDR3 length: 14 residues. The CDR3 DNA sequence: TGTGCCAGCAGTTCTCGACTCACATCCACTGAAGCTTTCTTT. Translation: CASSSRLTSTEAFF.

The chain carries TRBV29-1 and TRBJ1-2; 7 bases are a match to TRBD1. V was pared by 4 bases and J by 6 bases, with 8 bases of the junction left unmatched. Germline CDR1 SQVTM, CDR2 ANQGSEA. The CDR3 loop spans 13 amino acids. DNA of the CDR3: TGCAGCGTTGTTAGGAGACAGGGAAATGGCTACACCTTC. This codes for CSVVRRQGNGYTF.

The chain has TRBV29-1 and TRBJ1-1; D is possibly TRBD1 (6 bases). Germline loops: CDR1 SQVTM, CDR2 ANQGSEA. The CDR3 length is 14 residues. V dropped 7 bases and J dropped 1 base, with 16 bases sitting between them. Here the CDR3 reads CSAQSTGTNTEAFF. CDR3 bases: TGCAGCGCCCAAAGTACAGGGACGAACACTGAAGCTTTCTTT.

This clonotype was picked up many times. A read error may account for a junction end that differs from germline. The chain is built from TRBV12-3 or TRBV12-4 and TRBJ2-5; 11 nucleotides align to TRBD2. There are 15 residues in the CDR3. CDR3 sequence (DNA): TGTGCCAGCAGTTCGACTAGCGGGGCCCAAGGGACCCAGTACTTC. The encoded protein is CASSSTSGAQGTQYF.

The rearrangement links TRBV6-1 to TRBJ2-5; 12 nucleotides line up with TRBD2. The J call may be mistaken, given a closer DNA end match to TRBJ2-7. The CDR3 is 20 residues long. Germline V lookup: CDR1 MNHNS, CDR2 SASEGT. The CDR3 here is CASRVGSWTSGKGFPYEQYF. The CDR3 nucleotides are TGTGCCAGCAGAGTGGGCAGCTGGACTAGCGGGAAGGGGTTCCCCTACGAGCAGTACTTC.

This clonotype was detected ten times or more. V usage is TRBV30 and J usage is TRBJ2-7; D may correspond to TRBD1 or TRBD2 (5 bases each). The CDR3 runs 13 residues. Germline lookup yields CDR1 GTSNPN and CDR2 SVGIG (reference sequence). V lost 1 base, J lost 2 bases, and 9 bases lay in between. CDR3 in DNA: TGTGCCTGGAGTGCAGGGAGTACCTACGAGCAGTACTTC. It encodes CAWSAGSTYEQYF.

At least ten counts were recorded for this clonotype. This chain uses TRBV28 with TRBJ2-5; 12 bases agree with TRBD2. This CDR3 spans 16 amino acids. Germline CDR1 and CDR2: MDHEN and SYDVKM. With 6 bases clipped from V and 6 bases from J, the junction kept 11 bases outside the gene matches. CDR3 sequence: CASSTSGGLLGQTQYF. The CDR3 coding sequence is TGTGCCAGCAGCACTAGCGGGGGGCTGCTTGGACAGACCCAGTACTTC.

The chain uses TRBV15 and TRBJ2-2, with unresolved D. The CDR3 runs to 14 residues. The V end was cut by 5 bases, the J end by 10 bases, with 17 bases between. CDR1 and CDR2 from the germline V gene are LNHNV and YYDKDF (reference sequence). In nucleotides, the CDR3 is TGTGCCACCAGCGATTGGCAGGAGAGTGAGGAGCTGTTTTTT. This encodes CATSDWQESEELFF. Complete variable domain (other parts from reference TRBV15 and TRBJ2-2): DAMVIQNPRYQVTQFGKPVTLSCSQTLNHNVMYWYQQKSSQAPKLLFHYYDKDFNNEADTPDNFQSRRPNTSFCFLDIRSPGLGDTAMYLCATSDWQESEELFFGEGSRLTVL.

CDR3 loop: CASSQGRVSGNTIYF. CDR3 nucleotides: TGTGCCAGCAGCCAAGGTCGCGTCTCTGGAAACACCATATATTTT. The V and J genes are TRBV3-1 and TRBJ1-3; D uncertain. The CDR3 sequence is 15 residues long. The V end lost 1 base, the J end lost 0 bases, and 7 bases lay between the germline ends. Germline lookup yields CDR1 LGHDT and CDR2 YNNKEL (reference sequence).

This clonotype has just a few counts. A much larger clone differs from this one at a single base, so this may be a read error. The chain has TRBV5-6 and TRBJ2-7, with 7 bases that match TRBD1. After removal of 2 bases from V and 7 bases from J, the junction contained 15 bases not matched to a gene. CDR1 and CDR2 (germline): SGHDT, YYEEEE. The CDR3 runs 16 residues. This CDR3 reads CASSLTRGRVGNEQYF. The CDR3 nucleotides read TGTGCCAGCAGCTTAACCAGGGGGAGAGTTGGGAATGAGCAGTACTTC.

This clonotype was picked up many times. The junction does not match germline at one end; this may be a read error. The gene calls are TRBV14 and TRBJ1-6, with a possible D match to TRBD1 (6 bases). The CDR3 loop spans 16 amino acids. Germline V lookup: CDR1 SGHDN, CDR2 FVKESK. CDR3 amino acids: CASNQEGQGYNSPLHF. The CDR3 DNA sequence: TGTGCCAGCAACCAAGAGGGGCAGGGGTATAATTCACCCCTCCACTTT.

On this clonotype: Given a much more abundant clone one base away, this may be a read error. The chain links TRBV5-6 to TRBJ2-3, with a weak D call TRBD1 (5 bases). This CDR3 comprises 17 residues. CDR1 is SGHDT and CDR2 is YYEEEE in the germline V gene. V lost 3 bases and J 2 bases, leaving 19 bases between the germline ends. CDR3 DNA sequence: TGTGCCAGCAGCTCCCCTGGAAGGGGCAGTTACACAGATACGCAGTATTTT. Amino acid sequence: CASSSPGRGSYTDTQYF.

Ten or more counts support this clonotype. This chain joins TRBV5-1 and TRBJ2-3; the match to TRBD2 covers 10 bases. There are 15 residues in the CDR3. CDR1 and CDR2 from the germline V gene are SGHRS and YFSETQ. The ends lost 3 bases at V and 2 bases at J; junction bases unmatched: 3. CDR3 protein: CASSSGLANTDTQYF. CDR3 bases: TGCGCCAGCAGCTCGGGACTAGCGAACACAGATACGCAGTATTTT.

The table lists this clonotype with many counts. V and J are TRBV6-6 and TRBJ2-3, with D possibly matching TRBD2 (6 bases). Looked up from germline, CDR1 is MNHNY and CDR2 is SVGAGI (reference sequence). V lost 2 bases and J 1 base, leaving 13 bases between the germline ends. The CDR3 is 16 amino acids. In nucleotides, the CDR3 is TGTGCCAGCAGTTACGGCTCGACGGGAGGCACAGATACGCAGTATTTT. Its translation is CASSYGSTGGTDTQYF.

This chain uses TRBV6-1 with TRBJ2-3, with 14 bases that match TRBD2. V gave up 4 bases and J gave up 5 bases; unmatched junction bases: 2. The germline V gene has CDR1 MNHNS and CDR2 SASEGT. The CDR3 contains 15 residues. Here the CDR3 DNA reads TGTGCCAGCAGTGGGGGGACTAGCGGGGGAGATACGCAGTATTTT. It yields the protein CASSGGTSGGDTQYF.

This sequence joins TRBV3-1 and TRBJ1-1; a possible D gene is TRBD1 (6 bases). Trimming cost V 9 bases and J 0 bases, with 17 bases left between them. This CDR3 spans 15 amino acids. The germline CDR1 and CDR2 sequences are LGHDT and YNNKEL (reference sequence). DNA for the CDR3: TGTGCCAGAGGGCACCCCGGGGGCATGAACACTGAAGCTTTCTTT. As protein: CARGHPGGMNTEAFF.

This clonotype came up many times. The chain joins TRBV6-6 to TRBJ1-1; D ambiguous. The CDR3 loop spans 14 amino acids. Germline V gene sequence: CDR1 MNHNY, CDR2 SVGAGI (reference sequence). V lost 1 base, J lost 1 base, and 7 bases lay in between. As DNA, the CDR3 is TGTGCCAGCAGTTACTGGGCAGCGAACACTGAAGCTTTCTTT. This encodes CASSYWAANTEAFF.

As regards this clonotype: The junction departs from the called germline gene at one end, perhaps through a read error. V usage is TRBV2 and J usage is TRBJ1-2; tentatively, D is TRBD1 (6 bases). Per germline, CDR1 SNHLY and CDR2 FYNNEI. The CDR3 is 15 residues long. The CDR3 DNA reads TGTGCCAGCAGTGCTAACAGGGCAGTTGGCTATGGCTACAGCTTC. As protein: CASSANRAVGYGYSF.

This clonotype has ten or more counts. The V call is TRBV6-6, the J call TRBJ2-7; D perhaps matches TRBD2 (6 bases). Germline V gene sequence: CDR1 MNHNY, CDR2 SVGAGI (reference sequence). V lost 2 bases and J 0 bases, leaving 11 bases between the germline ends. The CDR3 length is 15 residues. The CDR3 loop is CASSYPGDGSYEQYF. DNA of the CDR3: TGTGCCAGCAGTTACCCGGGGGATGGCTCCTACGAGCAGTACTTC.